The 25 T cell receptor beta chains below come from one sample, sequenced in a study of cytomegalovirus exposure and HLA in healthy donors (TCRdb year 2017). Preparation of the library involved the immunoSEQ multiplex PCR assay. For the multiplex PCR, a mixture combining 60 forward primers for TCR Vbeta segments and 13 reverse primers for TCR Jbeta segments was used. TCRdb obtained this table from immuneACCESS and retained in-frame rearrangements with V and J assigned. These tables miss some clones; where compared with another copy, unresolved V genes account for less than half of the shortfall, and the remainder is unexplained. The table for this sample lists around 130,000 clones; approximately 84% of them were counted only once. The ten largest clones represent 2.7% of the sample. The specimen sequenced was PBMCs. The origin of the receptors is a boy aged 2 to 9 in good health and CMV-seronegative.

The gene calls are TRBV7-3 and TRBJ2-2, with 7 bases lining up with TRBD1. Germline CDR1 SGHTA, CDR2 FQGTGA. This CDR3 has 15 amino acids. V was clipped by 6 bases and J by 7 bases; unmatched bases: 11. The chain's CDR3 is CASRGNRGGGGELFF. The CDR3 coding sequence is TGTGCCAGCAGGGGAAACAGGGGCGGTGGCGGGGAGCTGTTTTTT.

This chain connects TRBV4-1 to TRBJ2-7, with 7 bases identical to TRBD1. The CDR3 is made up of 14 amino acids. V trimming: 5 bases; J trimming: 2 bases; junction bases outside the gene matches: 6. The germline V gene has CDR1 MGHRA and CDR2 YSYEKL. The CDR3, as DNA: TGCGCCAGCAGCGGAACCGGGACAGCCTACGAGCAGTACTTC. Translating it yields CASSGTGTAYEQYF.

The rearrangement uses TRBV4-3 and TRBJ2-3, with TRBD2 matching 15 bases. V trimming: 4 bases; J trimming: 1 base; junction bases outside the gene matches: 6. Germline CDR1 is LGHNA and CDR2 is YSLEER. The CDR3 runs to 18 residues. CDR3 sequence (DNA): TGCGCCAGCAGCCCCGGACTAGCGGGGGGGCCGGGCACAGATACGCAGTATTTT. Translating gives CASSPGLAGGPGTDTQYF.

This clone occurred once. The J gene is TRBJ2-5, the V gene TRBV30, with 9 bases identical to TRBD1. The germline CDR1 and CDR2 sequences are GTSNPN and SVGIG (reference sequence). The CDR3 consists of 13 residues. The trim removed 1 base at V and 5 bases at J, leaving 2 bases unmatched. CDR3 in DNA: TGTGCCTGGAGTGGGGACAGGGTGGAGACCCAGTACTTC. Its protein product is CAWSGDRVETQYF.

The chain links TRBV9 to TRBJ2-1; TRBD1 aligns across 7 bases. V was clipped by 0 bases and J by 4 bases; unmatched bases: 4. This CDR3 has 15 amino acids. Germline V gene lookup returns CDR1 SGDLS and CDR2 YYNGEE. CDR3: CASSVEGASYNEQFF. The CDR3 DNA sequence: TGTGCCAGCAGCGTAGAGGGGGCGTCTTACAATGAGCAGTTCTTC.

The chain carries TRBV19 and TRBJ1-1; 8 bases fit TRBD1. CDR3 length equals 16 residues. V dropped 5 bases and J dropped 0; count of bases not matched to a gene: 8. Germline CDR1 reads LNHDA; CDR2 reads SQIVND (reference sequence). The CDR3 reads CASSWITGGMNTEAFF. DNA of the CDR3: TGTGCCAGTAGTTGGATCACAGGGGGGATGAACACTGAAGCTTTCTTT.

V gene TRBV10-3 combines with J gene TRBJ1-1, with 8 bases matching TRBD1. Per the germline V gene, CDR1 is ENHRY and CDR2 is SYGVKD. The ends lost 6 bases at V and 10 bases at J; junction bases unmatched: 7. This CDR3 is 12 amino acids long. Here the CDR3 DNA reads TGTGCCATCAGGTCGACAGGGGATGGAGCTTTCTTT. As protein: CAIRSTGDGAFF.

This chain uses TRBV7-3 with TRBJ2-1, with D perhaps matching TRBD2 (5 bases). There are 15 residues in the CDR3. With 5 bases removed from V and 2 bases from J, the gap between germline ends came to 13 bases. Germline V CDR1 and CDR2: SGHTA, FQGTGA. The CDR3 sequence is CASSQGLAAYNEQFF. In nucleotides, the CDR3 is TGTGCCAGCAGCCAAGGGCTAGCTGCCTACAATGAGCAGTTCTTC.

This chain connects TRBV2 to TRBJ1-2, with TRBD1 matching 9 bases. The CDR3 runs to 16 residues. CDR1 is SNHLY and CDR2 is FYNNEI in the germline V gene. J gave up 0 bases and V 7 bases, and 9 bases lay outside the gene matches. CDR3 sequence: CASMGQGLGANYGYTF. The DNA of the CDR3 is TGTGCCAGCATGGGACAGGGCCTCGGAGCTAACTATGGCTACACCTTC. Drawing the rest from reference TRBV2 and TRBJ1-2, the complete variable domain is EPEVTQTPSHQVTQMGQEVILRCVPISNHLYFYWYRQILGQKVEFLVSFYNNEISEKSEIFDDQFSVERPDGSNFTLKIRSTKLEDSAMYFCASMGQGLGANYGYTFGSGTRLTVV.

The rearrangement uses TRBV19 and TRBJ1-5; TRBD1 might be the D (6 bases). CDR1 is LNHDA and CDR2 is SQIVND in the germline V gene (reference sequence). This CDR3 is built from 16 residues. Trimming pared 4 bases from V and 2 bases from J, leaving 15 bases between. The CDR3 spells CASSTQGGSGNQPQHF. In DNA, the CDR3 is TGTGCCAGTAGTACCCAAGGGGGTTCAGGCAATCAGCCCCAGCATTTT. Complete variable domain (other parts from reference TRBV19 and TRBJ1-5): DGGITQSPKYLFRKEGQNVTLSCEQNLNHDAMYWYRQDPGQGLRLIYYSQIVNDFQKGDIAEGYSVSREKKESFPLTVTSAQKNPTAFYLCASSTQGGSGNQPQHFGDGTRLSIL.

This clone was counted a few times. The rearrangement joins TRBV11-3 to TRBJ2-3; 8 bases agree with TRBD2. CDR1 and CDR2 (germline): SGHNT, YENEEA. The junction had 4 bases not matched to a gene; V was cut back by 1 base and J by 4 bases. CDR3 length equals 15 residues. The CDR3 protein is CASSLAGGPADTQYF. CDR3 bases: TGTGCCAGCAGCTTAGCGGGGGGGCCCGCAGATACGCAGTATTTT.

This chain connects TRBV14 to TRBJ2-1; 7 bases agree with TRBD2. CDR1 and CDR2 (germline): SGHDN, FVKESK. The V and J ends lost 5 bases and 8 bases, in that order; junction bases with no gene match: 3. This CDR3 contains 12 residues. The CDR3 region is CASSIAGDEQFF. The CDR3 DNA reads as TGTGCCAGCAGCATAGCGGGCGATGAGCAGTTCTTC. The whole variable domain, filled in from reference TRBV14 and TRBJ2-1, reads EAGVTQFPSHSVIEKGQTVTLRCDPISGHDNLYWYRRVMGKEIKFLLHFVKESKQDESGMPNNRFLAERTGGTYSTLKVQPAELEDSGVYFCASSIAGDEQFFGPGTRLTVL.

J is TRBJ2-7 and V is TRBV19, with TRBD1 as a possible D gene (5 bases). The ends were cut back, 5 bases at V and 3 bases at J, with 14 bases in the middle. This CDR3 spans 14 amino acids. CDR1 and CDR2 from the germline V gene are LNHDA and SQIVND (reference sequence). DNA of the CDR3: TGTGCCAGTAGTCCAGACGACAGAGTCTACGAGCAGTACTTC. This encodes CASSPDDRVYEQYF.

The chain combines TRBV6-5 with TRBJ1-5; D call uncertain. There are 14 residues in the CDR3. Germline CDR1 and CDR2: MNHEY and SVGAGI. Between the trimmed V and J ends, which lost 0 bases and 7 bases, there was a span of 10 bases. The CDR3 nucleotides read TGTGCCAGCAGTTACTCGACGGGGTACCAGCCCCAGCATTTT. It specifies CASSYSTGYQPQHF.

This clone was picked up one time. V and J are TRBV30 and TRBJ1-2; no clear D. Trimming left V 2 bases short and J 3 bases short, with 13 bases between. Germline V CDR1 and CDR2: GTSNPN, SVGIG (reference sequence). The CDR3 is 14 amino acids. The CDR3 bases are TGTGCCTGGAGTCCCGACACCAACTACTATGGCTACACCTTC. This sequence encodes CAWSPDTNYYGYTF.

This sequence joins TRBV13 and TRBJ2-1, with 8 positions matching TRBD2. With V trimmed by 5 bases and J by 2 bases, 8 bases remained unmatched. Germline CDR1 PRHDT, CDR2 FYEKMQ (reference sequence). The CDR3 has 16 residues. The CDR3 DNA reads as TGTGCCAGCAGCATCAGCACTAGCGGTACCTACAATGAGCAGTTCTTC. It encodes CASSISTSGTYNEQFF.

This clone was detected only once. The CDR3 loop is CASSRQGITDTQYF. As DNA, the CDR3 is TGTGCCAGCAGTCGACAGGGGATTACAGATACGCAGTATTTT. The gene calls are TRBV27 and TRBJ2-3; 8 nucleotides match TRBD1. V shed 5 bases, J shed 3 bases, and the junction held 4 bases outside the gene matches. Per germline, CDR1 MNHEY and CDR2 SMNVEV (reference sequence). The CDR3 has 14 residues.

The chain joins TRBV7-3 to TRBJ2-4, with TRBD2 matching 13 bases. Germline CDR1 SGHTA, CDR2 FQGTGA. The CDR3 contains 17 residues. Trimming cost V 5 bases and J 6 bases; bases outside gene matches: 10. The CDR3 protein is CASSPGLAGDRSNIQYF. The CDR3 nucleotides are TGTGCCAGCAGCCCAGGACTAGCGGGAGATAGATCAAACATTCAGTACTTC.

This clone showed up just a few times. The chain has TRBV7-6 and TRBJ1-3; maybe TRBD1 (6 bases). Germline CDR1 SGHVS, CDR2 FNYEAQ. This CDR3 comprises 16 residues. Trimming left V 3 bases short and J 0 bases short, with 12 bases between. This CDR3 is CASSFGQRVSGNTIYF. As DNA, the CDR3 is TGTGCCAGCAGCTTTGGACAGAGAGTCTCTGGAAACACCATATATTTT.

The chain carries TRBV15 and TRBJ2-5; D gene uncertain. Germline assignment: CDR1 LNHNV and CDR2 YYDKDF (reference sequence). The CDR3 runs to 16 residues. Trimming took off 3 bases at V and 5 bases at J, with 19 bases between the two ends. The CDR3 loop reads CATSSIITLGHETQYF. In DNA, the CDR3 is TGTGCCACCAGCAGTATTATTACACTTGGGCACGAGACCCAGTACTTC.

V usage is TRBV5-6 and J usage is TRBJ1-5; a possible D gene is TRBD1 (5 bases). CDR1 and CDR2 from the germline V gene are SGHDT and YYEEEE. The V end was cut by 1 base, the J end by 9 bases, with 17 bases between. The CDR3 covers 15 residues. The CDR3 loop reads CASSLFDTGLSPQHF. In DNA form, the CDR3 reads TGTGCCAGCAGCTTGTTTGACACAGGTCTTTCGCCCCAGCATTTT.

The chain carries TRBV5-1 and TRBJ1-1; D call uncertain. The CDR3 has 13 amino acids. Trimming took off 3 bases at V and 7 bases at J, with 13 bases between the two ends. Per the germline V gene, CDR1 is SGHRS and CDR2 is YFSETQ. The CDR3 spells CASSSPPRDEAFF. Written as DNA, the CDR3 is TGCGCCAGCAGCTCCCCGCCGAGGGATGAAGCTTTCTTT.

This chain uses TRBV9 with TRBJ2-5; perhaps TRBD2 as D (5 bases). This CDR3 has 13 residues. The germline gives CDR1 SGDLS, CDR2 YYNGEE. Trimming shortened V by 5 bases and J by 3 bases, and 11 bases separated the two germline ends. The CDR3 sequence: CASSHSGEETQYF. DNA for the CDR3: TGTGCCAGCAGTCATTCCGGGGAAGAGACCCAGTACTTC.

This clone appeared once. The chain couples TRBV19 to TRBJ1-5; tentatively, D is TRBD1 (5 bases). This CDR3 region has 17 residues. Germline CDR1 LNHDA, CDR2 SQIVND (reference sequence). V gave up 1 base and J gave up 2 bases, with 15 bases separating them. The CDR3 loop is CASSIVVQVVGNQPQHF. The CDR3 DNA is TGTGCCAGTAGTATAGTGGTACAGGTGGTAGGCAATCAGCCCCAGCATTTT. Combining the CDR3 with reference TRBV19 and TRBJ1-5 gives the whole variable domain DGGITQSPKYLFRKEGQNVTLSCEQNLNHDAMYWYRQDPGQGLRLIYYSQIVNDFQKGDIAEGYSVSREKKESFPLTVTSAQKNPTAFYLCASSIVVQVVGNQPQHFGDGTRLSIL.

This clone was seen more than once but under ten times. The V call is TRBV2, the J call TRBJ1-4; 7 nucleotides line up with TRBD1. Germline CDR1 is SNHLY and CDR2 is FYNNEI. The CDR3 totals 14 residues. J was trimmed by 1 base and V by 7 bases; bases with no gene match: 3. The DNA of the CDR3 is TGTGCCAGCAATAGACAGGGAACTAATGAAAAACTGTTTTTT. It is translated as CASNRQGTNEKLFF.